Listed below are T cell receptor beta chains from one sample, sequenced in a study of blood T cell repertoires in COVID-19. Generated by immunoSEQ multiplex PCR, the TCRdb table keeps only in-frame clones and is missing some. The sample contains about 150,000 clones, 75% to 85% of which appear only once. The sample was peripheral blood. The receptors shown here come from a woman aged 70 to 79 with COVID-19, enrolled during active disease. Each CDR3 is given with its conserved first and last residue.

v_call	cdr3_length	cdr3_aa
TRBV28	13	CASSLLGDSPLHF
TRBV2	12	CASSGRGNIQYF
TRBV2	15	CASSRTGGRSEKLFF
TRBV6-6	15	CASSPSGGRNTEAFF
TRBV30	13	CAWSATGAWGAFF
TRBV4-2	15	CASSQKTGGTDTQYF
TRBV7-8	14	CASSSRGRGTEAFF
TRBV15	13	CATRAGAQSTLHF
TRBV5-1	14	CTSSLGTSSDTQYF
TRBV3-1/TRBV3-2	17	CASSQDPSLRPPAEQYF
TRBV6-5	13	CATPQGYTGELFF
TRBV5-5	15	CASSRGLPSTDTQYF
TRBV3-1/TRBV3-2	14	CASSQGTGPNEQYF